This record looks at one T cell receptor (beta chain) sequence and its context. Its target antigen remains unknown. No base qualities exist here, and no much larger clone lies one base off it. The CDR3 holds 12 amino acids from the cysteine to the phenylalanine. Only the CDR3 part of the read is kept: 36 bases, read in frame from the first base. V sheds 2 bases and J sheds 0 bases, leaving 0 bases between their ends. According to the germline V gene, CDR1 reads SGHTA and CDR2 reads FQGNSA. This sample was taken from a study of lymphopenia after photon versus proton radiotherapy (dated by TCRdb to the late 2010s). For the study in its entirety: Photon and proton radiation therapy were compared by the study for their immunological effects in patients with gastrointestinal tumors who developed high-grade lymphopenia. The cohort comprised 20 patients with gastrointestinal tumors who received either photon or proton therapy and then developed lymphopenia. The study aimed to characterize how the two radiation modalities differ in their impact on the immune system.

Library preparation was by the immunoSEQ multiplex PCR assay. T cell repertoires were profiled with deep sequencing of rearranged TCR beta loci together with multiparametric flow cytometry. In TCRdb, the immuneACCESS table is reduced to in-frame sequences with V and J assigned. These tables do not hold every clone; where another copy was compared, an unresolved V gene accounts for under half, and the others remain unexplained. The sample table holds 20,000 to 25,000 clones, of which 85% were seen once. Of the sample, about 19% is held by the ten largest clones. The paper's findings and limits, for the study overall: During treatment, patients who received proton therapy stayed relatively stable, whereas patients who received photon therapy lost naive T cells and TCR diversity and gained effector/memory populations. Across the cohort, among patients who died, a greater drop in TCR diversity after the nadir was inversely correlated with overall survival time. The authors looked at the survival association only in patients who died, and they framed better survival with proton therapy as a possibility rather than a demonstrated result. After the lymphocyte count nadir, repertoires from photon-treated patients showed oligoclonal expansion, particularly of CD8+ Temra cells, and this expansion drove the decline in diversity.

The sequence was obtained from a man between 60 and 75 years old with pancreatic cancer. Recombination linked TRBV7-2 to TRBJ2-3; no D gene can be assigned with confidence. The input for sequencing was peripheral blood, taken from a patient treated with photon-based radiotherapy. CDR3 loop: CASSLSTDTQYF. The nucleotides are TGTGCCAGCAGCTTAAGCACAGATACGCAGTATTTT.